This T cell receptor (beta chain) was captured by sequencing in a study of blood T cell repertoires in COVID-19. As for the study in general: The United States, Italy and Spain supplied acute and convalescent COVID-19 samples. Nucleic acid was either cDNA or gDNA, and it came from T cells, B-cell-depleted T cells, or PBMCs.

V was clipped by 5 bases and J by 3 bases; unmatched bases: 23. The germline gives CDR1 LNHDA, CDR2 SQIVND (reference sequence). This CDR3 is 20 amino acids long. Under the authors' procedure: The authors estimated nucleated cell counts from reference gene primer amplification. Using immunoSEQ multiplex PCR, the repertoire was profiled, and TCRdb retains in-frame clones only, with some absent. V and J calls and clone size follow that table, whereas D and trimming were derived from the DNA. The sample gives approximately 90,000 clones, around 86% of which show up once; around 5.3% is in the top ten. The sample taken for sequencing was peripheral blood. The chain carries TRBV19 and TRBJ1-2; TRBD1 matches 8 bases. This receptor was taken from a woman older than 75 with acute or convalescent COVID-19. CDR3 sequence: CASSSLRGGDRGALDYGYTF. The DNA of the CDR3 is TGTGCCAGTAGTTCCCTCCGAGGAGGAGACAGGGGAGCTCTGGACTATGGCTACACCTTC.